Below, 30 T cell receptor beta chains from the same sample are listed, as sequenced in a study of T cells in Graves' hyperthyroidism and ophthalmopathy. What was amplified from RNA transcripts were TCR beta CDR3 regions. During a first-round RT-PCR of the TCR CDR3, the HTBI primer set was used. TCRdb used MiXCR to reprocess the multiplex PCR reads, holding one entry per CDR3 protein. The data hold 250,000 to 350,000 distinct CDR3 sequences, with about 15% observed a single time. Sequenced material: blood. The receptor source for this set is a man aged 25-40 years with Graves' hyperthyroidism.

This clonotype came up many times. The gene calls are TRBV30 and TRBJ1-1, with TRBD1 matching over 7 bases. Germline CDR1 and CDR2: GTSNPN and SVGIG (reference sequence). There are 15 residues in the CDR3. V gave up 0 bases and J gave up 7 bases; unmatched junction bases: 11. The CDR3 reads CAWSVRFRGKGEAFF. CDR3 coding DNA: TGTGCCTGGAGTGTACGATTCAGGGGGAAGGGTGAAGCTTTCTTT.

The genes are TRBV4-1 and TRBJ1-2, with D possibly TRBD1 on 5 matching bases. The CDR3 length is 14 residues. Germline CDR1 MGHRA, CDR2 YSYEKL. V lost 6 bases and J lost 3, with 14 bases in between. The CDR3 is CASRPTLGDYGYTF. The CDR3 coding sequence is TGCGCCAGCAGACCCACCCTGGGGGACTATGGCTACACCTTC.

This clonotype was seen many times. The chain links TRBV5-1 to TRBJ2-3, with D perhaps assigned TRBD1 or TRBD2 (5 bases each). Per germline, CDR1 SGHRS and CDR2 YFSETQ. V gave up 0 bases and J gave up 2 bases, with 13 bases separating them. The CDR3 consists of 16 residues. The CDR3 nucleotides are TGCGCCAGCAGCTTGGCCGGGGCAGCCAACACAGATACGCAGTATTTT. Protein product: CASSLAGAANTDTQYF.

The rearrangement links TRBV6-1 to TRBJ2-1, with D unresolved. This CDR3 comprises 13 residues. Germline V lookup: CDR1 MNHNS, CDR2 SASEGT. V lost 6 bases to trimming and J lost 5 bases, with 11 bases between them. This CDR3 is CASRRNLNNEQFF. The CDR3 DNA reads TGTGCCAGCAGGAGGAACCTAAACAATGAGCAGTTCTTC.

Ten or more counts support this clonotype. This rearrangement joins TRBV28 to TRBJ2-7, with 7 bases identical to TRBD1. The germline gives CDR1 MDHEN, CDR2 SYDVKM. CDR3 length equals 13 residues. Germline trimming cut 6 bases from V and 4 bases from J; bases unmatched to any gene: 6. CDR3 amino acids: CASRRTGPYEQYF. The CDR3 nucleotides are TGTGCCAGCAGGAGGACAGGCCCTTACGAGCAGTACTTC.

The sample holds a few counts of this clonotype. V usage is TRBV19 and J usage is TRBJ2-1; 9 nucleotides align to TRBD2. The CDR3 loop spans 15 amino acids. Germline loops: CDR1 LNHDA, CDR2 SQIVND (reference sequence). V shed 3 bases and J 6 bases; nucleotides not matched to a gene: 6. The CDR3 reads CASSIGSGSPNEQFF. CDR3 sequence (DNA): TGTGCCAGTAGTATCGGTAGCGGGAGTCCCAATGAGCAGTTCTTC. Combining the CDR3 with reference TRBV19 and TRBJ2-1 gives the whole variable domain DGGITQSPKYLFRKEGQNVTLSCEQNLNHDAMYWYRQDPGQGLRLIYYSQIVNDFQKGDIAEGYSVSREKKESFPLTVTSAQKNPTAFYLCASSIGSGSPNEQFFGPGTRLTVL.

The J gene is TRBJ2-2, the V gene TRBV5-1; 10 bases fit TRBD2. Per germline, CDR1 SGHRS and CDR2 YFSETQ. The CDR3 totals 16 residues. V lost 1 base and J lost 6; bases outside the gene matches: 6. CDR3 nucleotide sequence: TGCGCCAGCAGCTTGTTTCAAGCGGGAGGGCCCGGGGAGCTGTTTTTT. It specifies CASSLFQAGGPGELFF. Filled out from reference TRBV5-1 and TRBJ2-2, the complete variable domain reads KAGVTQTPRYLIKTRGQQVTLSCSPISGHRSVSWYQQTPGQGLQFLFEYFSETQRNKGNFPGRFSGRQFSNSRSEMNVSTLELGDSALYLCASSLFQAGGPGELFFGEGSRLTVL.

The genes are TRBV5-6 and TRBJ2-3, with D possibly matching TRBD2 (7 bases). The V and J ends lost 3 bases and 3 bases respectively, with 11 bases between them. The CDR3 consists of 14 residues. Germline-derived CDR1 and CDR2 are SGHDT and YYEEEE. This CDR3 reads CASSSGGATDTQYF. In DNA, the CDR3 is TGTGCCAGCAGCTCGGGGGGCGCGACAGATACGCAGTATTTT.

This clonotype was counted ten times or more. The CDR3 spells CSVEKGASSYGYTF. In DNA, the CDR3 is TGCAGCGTTGAAAAGGGAGCAAGCTCCTATGGCTACACCTTC. This chain links TRBV29-1 with TRBJ1-2; D not resolved. V gave up 2 bases and J gave up 4 bases, with 14 bases separating them. Germline CDR1 and CDR2: SQVTM and ANQGSEA. This CDR3 comprises 14 residues.

This chain joins TRBV9 and TRBJ2-2, with 10 bases matching TRBD1. Germline CDR1 and CDR2: SGDLS and YYNGEE. Unmatched junction bases numbered 7, after V lost 0 bases and J lost 5 bases. The CDR3 sequence is 17 residues long. The chain's CDR3 is CASSVGGGQGQTGELFF. DNA of the CDR3: TGTGCCAGCAGCGTAGGAGGGGGACAGGGGCAAACCGGGGAGCTGTTTTTT. The complete variable domain, with remaining parts taken from reference TRBV9 and TRBJ2-2, reads DSGVTQTPKHLITATGQRVTLRCSPRSGDLSVYWYQQSLDQGLQFLIQYYNGEERAKGNILERFSAQQFPDLHSELNLSSLELGDSALYFCASSVGGGQGQTGELFFGEGSRLTVL.

A few counts support this clonotype. This chain links TRBV10-2 with TRBJ1-1; TRBD1 might be the D (5 bases). Germline-derived CDR1 and CDR2 are WSHSY and SAAADI. The CDR3 length is 12 residues. V was pared by 7 bases and J by 4 bases, with 10 bases between. The CDR3 region is CASTSDSTEAFF. For the CDR3, the DNA is TGCGCCAGCACCTCCGACAGCACTGAAGCTTTCTTT.

This clonotype was observed many times. The chain is built from TRBV6-1 and TRBJ1-1, with D hard to call. V lost 1 base, J lost 5 bases, and 8 bases lay in between. Per germline, CDR1 MNHNS and CDR2 SASEGT. CDR3 length: 13 residues. CDR3 sequence reads: CASSEVRVTEAFF. In nucleotides, the CDR3 is TGTGCCAGCAGTGAAGTTAGGGTAACTGAAGCTTTCTTT.

The chain couples TRBV28 to TRBJ2-7; the D is unclear. CDR1 and CDR2 from the germline V gene are MDHEN and SYDVKM. Trimming stripped 6 bases from V and 2 bases from J, with 14 bases between. This CDR3 region has 14 residues. CDR3 nucleotides: TGTGCCAGCAGCTTACCCCTCCCTCCCTACGAGCAGTACTTC. Amino acids: CASSLPLPPYEQYF.

V usage is TRBV4-1 and J usage is TRBJ1-3; a possible D gene is TRBD1 (6 bases). There are 17 residues in the CDR3. V was trimmed by 0 bases and J by 0 bases, leaving 12 bases between them. CDR1 is MGHRA, CDR2 YSYEKL, per germline. The CDR3 sequence is CASSQDGTFFSGNTIYF. The CDR3 DNA reads as TGCGCCAGCAGCCAAGATGGGACATTCTTCTCTGGAAACACCATATATTTT.

This clonotype has a count of ten or more. The rearrangement uses TRBV6-5 and TRBJ1-6; D ambiguous. V was clipped by 0 bases and J by 11 bases, with 5 bases between them. There are 12 residues in the CDR3. CDR1 MNHEY and CDR2 SVGAGI come from the germline V gene. The CDR3 sequence is CASSYSKTPLHF. CDR3 coding DNA: TGTGCCAGCAGTTACTCCAAAACACCCCTCCACTTT.

This clonotype has a count of ten or more. V usage is TRBV7-6 and J usage is TRBJ1-6, with D possibly matching TRBD1 (5 bases). V lost 5 bases and J 10 bases, leaving 12 bases between the germline ends. Germline CDR1 SGHVS, CDR2 FNYEAQ. The CDR3 has 13 residues. CDR3 in amino acids: CASSADQGSPLHF. CDR3 in DNA: TGTGCCAGCAGCGCGGACCAGGGATCACCCCTCCACTTT.

The chain is built from TRBV19 and TRBJ2-1, with D tentatively TRBD1 (6 bases). V was shortened by 5 bases and J by 0 bases, with 8 bases between the two germline ends. From germline, CDR1 is LNHDA and CDR2 SQIVND (reference sequence). The CDR3 has 14 amino acids. CDR3 residues: CASSGGHSYNEQFF. The CDR3 nucleotides are TGTGCCAGTAGTGGGGGCCACTCCTACAATGAGCAGTTCTTC.

In this sample, this clonotype turned up many times. The CDR3 coding sequence is TGTGCCAGCAGTCCAGAGCGAGAGACCCAGTACTTC. Protein: CASSPERETQYF. V and J are TRBV2 and TRBJ2-5; D is uncertain. V was cut by 5 bases and J by 4 bases, with 8 bases left in between. The germline gives CDR1 SNHLY, CDR2 FYNNEI. There are 12 residues in the CDR3.

This clonotype was seen ten or more times. The V and J genes are TRBV7-3 and TRBJ2-3; the D gene could be TRBD1 or TRBD2 (6 bases each). The CDR3 extends over 12 amino acids. The V and J ends lost 7 bases and 4 bases respectively, with 9 bases between them. CDR1 is SGHTA and CDR2 is FQGTGA in the germline V gene. CDR3 DNA sequence: TGTGCCAGCAAGGGGGAGGCAGATACGCAGTATTTT. Amino acid sequence: CASKGEADTQYF.

This clonotype has a count of ten or more. The chain couples TRBV2 to TRBJ1-1; no definite D call. V was cut by 8 bases and J by 6 bases, with 22 bases left in between. The CDR3 length is 15 residues. Germline CDR1 and CDR2: SNHLY and FYNNEI. DNA for the CDR3: TGTGCCAGCGGGGAAAACTCGGCTGTTGTCGCTGAAGCTTTCTTT. Amino acid sequence: CASGENSAVVAEAFF.

This clonotype occurred once. The chain uses TRBV4-1 and TRBJ2-7; 7 bases align to TRBD1. This CDR3 spans 16 amino acids. Unmatched junction bases numbered 7, after V lost 2 bases and J lost 0 bases. Per the germline V gene, CDR1 is MGHRA and CDR2 is YSYEKL. CDR3 residues: CASSQLPQGLSYEQYF. The CDR3 DNA sequence: TGCGCCAGCAGCCAATTACCACAGGGGCTCTCCTACGAGCAGTACTTC.

Ten or more counts support this clonotype. This sequence joins TRBV2 and TRBJ2-1; either TRBD1 or TRBD2 may fit D (5 bases each). The CDR3 runs to 14 residues. Trimming removed 10 bases at V and 2 bases at J, with 15 bases between. Germline CDR1 reads SNHLY; CDR2 reads FYNNEI. The CDR3 bases are TGTGCCACCTCTCTCGGGACGGCCTACAATGAGCAGTTCTTC. Translating it yields CATSLGTAYNEQFF.

In its sample, this clonotype was seen many times. V usage is TRBV5-6 and J usage is TRBJ2-2, with D uncertain. The CDR3 covers 14 residues. Trimming removed 2 bases from V and 7 bases from J, with 12 bases in between. In germline, CDR1 is SGHDT, CDR2 YYEEEE. CDR3 bases: TGTGCCAGCAGCTTAAGGGAAGAACGCGGGGAGCTGTTTTTT. Its translation: CASSLREERGELFF.

This clonotype was seen at least ten times. The chain recombines TRBV5-1 with TRBJ2-1; 11 bases are a match to TRBD2. The CDR3 contains 16 residues. V was clipped by 0 bases and J by 6 bases; unmatched bases: 5. Germline-derived CDR1 and CDR2 are SGHRS and YFSETQ. CDR3 DNA sequence: TGCGCCAGCAGCTTGGGACTAGCGGGAAGCTCCAATGAGCAGTTCTTC. Encoded protein: CASSLGLAGSSNEQFF.

With regard to this clonotype: This may be a read error, as it is one base from a much larger clone. The conserved closing phenylalanine or tryptophan is absent in this CDR3, likely reflecting a read error. V is TRBV12-3 or TRBV12-4 and J is TRBJ2-5, with D possibly being TRBD1 (5 bases). This CDR3 is built from 11 residues. Trimming left V 2 bases short and J 7 bases short, with 5 bases between. The CDR3 protein is CASSLRGTQYL. The CDR3 DNA reads TGTGCCAGCAGTTTAAGGGGGACCCAGTACCTC.

This chain uses TRBV6-9 with TRBJ1-3, with D possibly TRBD1 on 5 matching bases. The CDR3 sequence is 14 residues long. Germline lookup yields CDR1 MNHGY and CDR2 SVAAGI. V was shortened by 4 bases and J by 5 bases, with 12 bases between the two germline ends. This CDR3 is CASSLQDLRNTIYF. DNA for the CDR3: TGTGCCAGCAGTTTACAGGATCTGCGAAACACCATATATTTT.

This clonotype was detected many times. The rearrangement links TRBV11-2 to TRBJ2-7, with 10 bases aligning to TRBD2. The J segment lost 7 bases and the V segment lost 1 base, leaving 10 bases of the junction unmatched. This CDR3 spans 16 amino acids. Germline assignment: CDR1 SGHAT and CDR2 FQNNGV. CDR3 sequence: CASSLGFLAGVWEQYF. CDR3 DNA: TGTGCCAGCAGCTTAGGGTTTCTAGCGGGAGTGTGGGAGCAGTACTTC.

This clonotype has only a few counts. The CDR3 sequence is CAITDRESNGYTF. The CDR3 DNA reads as TGTGCCATCACCGACAGGGAATCGAATGGCTACACCTTC. The gene calls are TRBV10-3 and TRBJ1-2, with 7 bases lining up with TRBD1. The CDR3 spans 13 residues. V lost 7 bases and J lost 6; bases outside the gene matches: 8. Germline V gives CDR1 ENHRY, CDR2 SYGVKD.

In its sample, this clonotype was seen many times. The gene calls are TRBV5-5 and TRBJ2-1, with D possibly called TRBD1 or TRBD2 (5 bases each). Germline V gene lookup returns CDR1 SGHKS and CDR2 YYEKEE (reference sequence). V was clipped by 6 bases and J by 7 bases, with 17 bases between them. There are 14 residues in the CDR3. The CDR3 protein is CASMGPARVNEQFF. In nucleotides, the CDR3 is TGTGCCAGCATGGGACCAGCGAGGGTAAATGAGCAGTTCTTC.

This clonotype was seen at least ten times. The rearrangement uses TRBV2 and TRBJ2-1; no reliable D call. This CDR3 contains 11 residues. Trimming stripped 5 bases from V and 7 bases from J, with 6 bases between. CDR1 and CDR2 from the germline V gene are SNHLY and FYNNEI. The CDR3 DNA sequence: TGTGCCAGCAGTCTCAGTAATGAGCAGTTCTTC. It encodes CASSLSNEQFF. Together with reference TRBV2 and TRBJ2-1, the CDR3 gives the full variable domain: EPEVTQTPSHQVTQMGQEVILRCVPISNHLYFYWYRQILGQKVEFLVSFYNNEISEKSEIFDDQFSVERPDGSNFTLKIRSTKLEDSAMYFCASSLSNEQFFGPGTRLTVL.